This T cell receptor beta chain was sequenced in a study of blood T cell repertoires in COVID-19. Overall study context: The United States, Italy and Spain were the sources of the acute and convalescent COVID-19 samples. Sources were T cells, B-cell-depleted T cells, or PBMCs; the material itself was cDNA or gDNA.

Under the authors' procedure: Estimates of nucleated cell counts were drawn from the amplification of reference gene primers. Using immunoSEQ multiplex PCR, the repertoire was profiled, and TCRdb retains in-frame clones only, with some absent. The V and J calls and clone size are taken from that table; D and trimming were inferred from the DNA. Of 180,000 or so clones listed, around nine tenths were seen once; the top ten hold roughly 3.7%. This CDR3 spans 13 amino acids. The ends were cut back, 6 bases at V and 8 bases at J, with 14 bases in the middle. Per germline, CDR1 KGHSH and CDR2 LQKENI. The sequencing sample was made of peripheral blood. This TCR was sampled from a man between 18 and 35 years old with active or convalescent COVID-19. The V call is TRBV18, the J call TRBJ1-5, with D uncertain. The CDR3: CASSPRSVEPQHF. The CDR3, as DNA: TGTGCCAGCTCTCCGAGGTCTGTAGAGCCCCAGCATTTT.